Given below is one T cell receptor beta chain in context. Its specificity is unknown. This sample is drawn from a study of PD-1 blockade in classical Hodgkin lymphoma. Study conclusions and caveats: Compared with baseline, CD4+ but not CD8+ TCR diversity had risen significantly by C4D1. Differences between repertoires have undefined causes, possibly disease activity or prior therapy.

Produced via immunoSEQ multiplex PCR; TCRdb's table is partial and in-frame only. The sample has roughly 25,000 clones; 82% are singletons. V shed 6 bases and J shed 5 bases, with 19 bases lying between them. This CDR3 region has 15 residues. Germline loops: CDR1 LNHDA, CDR2 SQIVND (reference sequence). Exposure to brentuximab vedotin varied, and each patient had relapsed following autologous stem cell transplantation. The source material was peripheral blood mononuclear cells (PBMCs), sampled before the second cycle of nivolumab. This chain connects TRBV19 to TRBJ1-2; possibly TRBD1 for D (6 bases). This receptor was obtained from a human donor with classical Hodgkin lymphoma. CDR3 in DNA: TGTGCCAGTAGCCCAGCCCGAGGGGGAGGATATGGCTACACCTTC. Translated: CASSPARGGGYGYTF.